The rows below give T cell receptor beta chains drawn from one sample of a study of T-cell reconstitution after alpha-beta-depleted transplantation in children. TCRdb re-called the PCR reads with MiXCR, one entry per CDR3 protein. The sample yields around 400,000 distinct CDR3 sequences, roughly a tenth seen once. The material was PBMCs from the stem cell graft donor, obtained from the stem cell graft. These receptors were taken from a human donor who donated a stem cell graft to a child with acute myeloid leukemia. The CDR3 runs from the conserved cysteine through the conserved F or W. The D gene is left open where the match is weak.

V: TRBV6-1
D: TRBD1
CDR3: CATRVEDRGRNSPLHF

V: TRBV27
D: NA
CDR3: CARERDRRAFF

V: TRBV4-2
D: NA
CDR3: CASSQRGSRGPSTDTQYF

V: TRBV4-3
D: NA
CDR3: CASSQYSGSYEQYF

V: TRBV27
D: TRBD2
CDR3: CASSLTGWRGEETQYF

V: TRBV20-1
D: NA
CDR3: CSARDVNIETQYF

V: TRBV11-2
D: NA
CDR3: CASSSRPGGQETQYF

V: TRBV12-3/TRBV12-4
D: NA
CDR3: CASRTTVYGYTF

V: TRBV5-1
D: NA
CDR3: CASKLDSAQETQYF

V: TRBV20-1
D: NA
CDR3: CSARLPGRGEKLFF

V: TRBV20-1
D: NA
CDR3: CSAWTYNEQFF

V: TRBV29-1
D: NA
CDR3: CSALTYGDGYTF

V: TRBV10-3
D: NA
CDR3: CAISARETVSYEQYF

V: TRBV7-7
D: NA
CDR3: CASSKGWPPETQYF

V: TRBV6-1
D: TRBD2
CDR3: CASTHRLNLAGVDNEQFF

V: TRBV5-5
D: NA
CDR3: CASSYGGLGNIQYF